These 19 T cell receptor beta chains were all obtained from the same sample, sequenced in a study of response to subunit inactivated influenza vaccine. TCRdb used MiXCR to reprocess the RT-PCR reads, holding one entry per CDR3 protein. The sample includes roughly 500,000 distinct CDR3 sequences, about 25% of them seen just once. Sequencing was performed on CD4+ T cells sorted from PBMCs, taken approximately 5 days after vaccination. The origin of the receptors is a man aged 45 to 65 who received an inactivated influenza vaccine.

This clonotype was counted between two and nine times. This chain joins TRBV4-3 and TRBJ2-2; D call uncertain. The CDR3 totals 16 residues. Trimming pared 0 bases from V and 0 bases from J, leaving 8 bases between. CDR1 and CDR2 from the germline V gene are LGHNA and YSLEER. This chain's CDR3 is CASSQDSIPNTGELFF. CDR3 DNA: TGCGCCAGCAGCCAAGATAGCATACCGAACACCGGGGAGCTGTTTTTT.

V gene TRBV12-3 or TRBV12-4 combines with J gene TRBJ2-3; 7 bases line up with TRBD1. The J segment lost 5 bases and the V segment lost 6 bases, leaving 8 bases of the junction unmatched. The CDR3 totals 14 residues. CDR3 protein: CASSQRQGGDTQYF. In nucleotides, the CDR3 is TGTGCCAGCAGCCAAAGACAGGGCGGAGATACGCAGTATTTT.

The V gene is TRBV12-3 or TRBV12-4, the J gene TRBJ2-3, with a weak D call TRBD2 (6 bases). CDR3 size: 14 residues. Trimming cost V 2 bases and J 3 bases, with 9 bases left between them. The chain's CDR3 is CASSLKTRTDTQYF. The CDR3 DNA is TGTGCCAGCAGTTTAAAGACTAGGACAGATACGCAGTATTTT.

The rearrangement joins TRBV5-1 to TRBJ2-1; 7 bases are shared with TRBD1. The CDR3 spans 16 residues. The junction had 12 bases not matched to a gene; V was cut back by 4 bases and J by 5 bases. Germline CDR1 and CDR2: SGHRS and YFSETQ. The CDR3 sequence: CASSALQGLINNEQFF. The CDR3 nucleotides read TGCGCCAGCAGCGCCCTACAGGGGCTCATAAACAATGAGCAGTTCTTC.

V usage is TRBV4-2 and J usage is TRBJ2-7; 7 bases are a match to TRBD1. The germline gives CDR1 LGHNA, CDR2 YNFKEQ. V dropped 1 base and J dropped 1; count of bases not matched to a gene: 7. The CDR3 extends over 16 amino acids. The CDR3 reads CASSQVSAGGSYEQYF. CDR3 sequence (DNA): TGTGCCAGCAGCCAAGTGTCGGCAGGGGGTTCCTACGAGCAGTACTTC.

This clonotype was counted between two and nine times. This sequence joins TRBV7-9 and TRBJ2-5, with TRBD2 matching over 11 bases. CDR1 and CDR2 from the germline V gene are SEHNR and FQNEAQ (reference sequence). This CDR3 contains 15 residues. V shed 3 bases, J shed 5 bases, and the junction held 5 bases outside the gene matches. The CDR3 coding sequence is TGTGCCAGCAGCTTGGGACTAGCGGAAATGGAGACCCAGTACTTC. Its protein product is CASSLGLAEMETQYF.

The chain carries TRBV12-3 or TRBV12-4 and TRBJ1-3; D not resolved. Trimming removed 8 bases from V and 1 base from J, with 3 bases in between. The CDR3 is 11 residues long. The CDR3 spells CASWSGNTIYF. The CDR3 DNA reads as TGTGCCAGCTGGTCTGGAAACACCATATATTTT.

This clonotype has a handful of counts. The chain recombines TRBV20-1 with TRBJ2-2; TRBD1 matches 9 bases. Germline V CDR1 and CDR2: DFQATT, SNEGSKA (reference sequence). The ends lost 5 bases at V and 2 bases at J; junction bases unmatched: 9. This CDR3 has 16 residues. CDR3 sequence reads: CSARRRDRANTGELFF. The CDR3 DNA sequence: TGCAGTGCTCGGCGCCGGGACAGGGCTAACACCGGGGAGCTGTTTTTT.

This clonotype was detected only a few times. The CDR3 protein is CASSHAGGPYEQYF. CDR3 bases: TGTGCCAGCAGCCACGCCGGGGGACCCTACGAGCAGTACTTC. The V gene is TRBV11-2, the J gene TRBJ2-7; tentatively, D is TRBD2 (6 bases). Trimming took off 5 bases at V and 2 bases at J, with 13 bases between the two ends. Germline CDR1 reads SGHAT; CDR2 reads FQNNGV. The CDR3 has 14 residues.

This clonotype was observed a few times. The CDR3, as DNA: TGTGCCAGCAGCCAAGTATCAGGGAGCGGCTATGGCTACACCTTC. Translating gives CASSQVSGSGYGYTF. The V call is TRBV3-1, the J call TRBJ1-2, with D possibly being TRBD1 (5 bases). Germline CDR1 LGHDT, CDR2 YNNKEL (reference sequence). The CDR3 is 15 amino acids. The V gene lost 1 base and the J gene lost 4 bases, with 13 bases spanning the gap.

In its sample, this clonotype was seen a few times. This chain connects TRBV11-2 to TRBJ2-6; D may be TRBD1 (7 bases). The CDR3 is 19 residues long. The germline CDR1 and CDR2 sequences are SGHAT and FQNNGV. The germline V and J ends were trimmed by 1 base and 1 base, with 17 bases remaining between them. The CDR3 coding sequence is TGTGCCAGCAGCTTAGTTGCGGGCAGGGGGGCTTCTGGGGCCAACGTCCTGACTTTC. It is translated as CASSLVAGRGASGANVLTF. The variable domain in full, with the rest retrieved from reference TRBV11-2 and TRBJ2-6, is EAGVAQSPRYKIIEKRQSVAFWCNPISGHATLYWYQQILGQGPKLLIQFQNNGVVDDSQLPKDRFSAERLKGVDSTLKIQPAKLEDSAVYLCASSLVAGRGASGANVLTFGAGSRLTVL.

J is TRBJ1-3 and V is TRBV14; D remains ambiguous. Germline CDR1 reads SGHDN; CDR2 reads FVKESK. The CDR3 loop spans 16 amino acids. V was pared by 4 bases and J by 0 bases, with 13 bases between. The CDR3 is CASSPQVVPSGNTIYF. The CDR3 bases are TGTGCCAGCAGCCCCCAAGTCGTCCCCTCTGGAAACACCATATATTTT.

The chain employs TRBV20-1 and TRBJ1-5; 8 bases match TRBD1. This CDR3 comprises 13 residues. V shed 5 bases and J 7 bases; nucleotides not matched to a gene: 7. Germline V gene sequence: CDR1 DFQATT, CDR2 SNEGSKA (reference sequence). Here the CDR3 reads CSAGQGRGQPQHF. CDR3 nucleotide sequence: TGCAGTGCTGGACAGGGAAGGGGACAGCCCCAGCATTTT.

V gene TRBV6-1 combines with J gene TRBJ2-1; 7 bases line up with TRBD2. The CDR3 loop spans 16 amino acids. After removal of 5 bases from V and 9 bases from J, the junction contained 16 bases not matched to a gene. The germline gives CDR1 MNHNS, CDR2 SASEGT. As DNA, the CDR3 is TGTGCCAGCAGTCCACTAGGGCGGGAGAGGGCCTTTGAGCAGTTCTTC. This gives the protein CASSPLGRERAFEQFF.

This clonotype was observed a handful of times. The CDR3 here is CAISETARNYGYTF. Here the CDR3 DNA reads TGTGCCATCAGTGAGACGGCCAGAAACTATGGCTACACCTTC. The chain links TRBV10-3 to TRBJ1-2; D is ambiguous. CDR3 length: 14 residues. The V and J ends lost 2 bases and 2 bases respectively, with 9 bases between them. The germline V gene has CDR1 ENHRY and CDR2 SYGVKD.

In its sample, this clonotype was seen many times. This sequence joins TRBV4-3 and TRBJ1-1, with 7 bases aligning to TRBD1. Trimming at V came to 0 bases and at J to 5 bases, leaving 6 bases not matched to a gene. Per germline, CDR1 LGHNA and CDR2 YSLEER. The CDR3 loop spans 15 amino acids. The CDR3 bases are TGCGCCAGCAGCCAAGACACCAGGGGGACAACTGAAGCTTTCTTT. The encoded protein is CASSQDTRGTTEAFF.

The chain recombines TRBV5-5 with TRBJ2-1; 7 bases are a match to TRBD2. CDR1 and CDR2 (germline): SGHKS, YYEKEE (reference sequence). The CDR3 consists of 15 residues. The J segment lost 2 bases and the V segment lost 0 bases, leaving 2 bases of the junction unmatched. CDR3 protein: CASSLGGSTYNEQFF. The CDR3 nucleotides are TGTGCCAGCAGCTTGGGCGGGAGCACCTACAATGAGCAGTTCTTC.

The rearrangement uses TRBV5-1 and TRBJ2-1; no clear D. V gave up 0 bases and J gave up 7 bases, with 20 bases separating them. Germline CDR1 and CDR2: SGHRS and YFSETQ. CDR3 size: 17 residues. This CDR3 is CASSLAVGLVGSNEQFF. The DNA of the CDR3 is TGCGCCAGCAGCTTGGCGGTGGGGTTAGTCGGGTCAAATGAGCAGTTCTTC.

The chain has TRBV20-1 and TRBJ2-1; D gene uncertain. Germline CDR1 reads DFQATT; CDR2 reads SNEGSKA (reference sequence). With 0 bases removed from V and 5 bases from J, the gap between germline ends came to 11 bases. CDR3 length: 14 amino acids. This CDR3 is CSARDLGPDNEQFF. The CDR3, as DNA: TGCAGTGCTAGAGATCTCGGGCCAGACAATGAGCAGTTCTTC.